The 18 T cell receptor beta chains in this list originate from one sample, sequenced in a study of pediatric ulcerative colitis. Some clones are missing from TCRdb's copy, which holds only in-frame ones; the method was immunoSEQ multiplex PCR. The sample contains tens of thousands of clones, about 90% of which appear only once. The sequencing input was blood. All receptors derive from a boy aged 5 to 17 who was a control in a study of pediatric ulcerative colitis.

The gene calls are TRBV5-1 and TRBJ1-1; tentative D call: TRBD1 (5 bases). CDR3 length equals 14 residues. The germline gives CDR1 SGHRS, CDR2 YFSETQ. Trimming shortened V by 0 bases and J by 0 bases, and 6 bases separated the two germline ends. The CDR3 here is CASSLATVNTEAFF. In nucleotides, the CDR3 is TGCGCCAGCAGCTTGGCGACAGTGAACACTGAAGCTTTCTTT.

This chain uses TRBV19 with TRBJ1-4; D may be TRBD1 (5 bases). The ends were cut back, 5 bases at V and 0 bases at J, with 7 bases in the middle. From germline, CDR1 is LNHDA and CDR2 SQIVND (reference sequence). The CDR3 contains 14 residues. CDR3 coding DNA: TGTGCCAGTAGTTGGGGCGCAACTAATGAAAAACTGTTTTTT. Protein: CASSWGATNEKLFF.

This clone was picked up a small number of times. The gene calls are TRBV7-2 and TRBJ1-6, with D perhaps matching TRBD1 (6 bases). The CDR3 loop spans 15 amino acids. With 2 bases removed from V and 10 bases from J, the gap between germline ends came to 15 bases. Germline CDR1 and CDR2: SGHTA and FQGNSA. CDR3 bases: TGTGCCAGCAGCTTAAGTTCAGGGGAAGGCTCACCCCTCCACTTT. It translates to CASSLSSGEGSPLHF.

CDR3 sequence reads: CASSFYKDTQYF. The DNA of the CDR3 is TGTGCCAGCAGCTTTTACAAAGATACGCAGTATTTT. This chain links TRBV11-1 with TRBJ2-3; D ambiguous. This CDR3 contains 12 residues. In germline, CDR1 is SGHAT, CDR2 FQDESV (reference sequence). Trimming removed 3 bases at V and 5 bases at J, with 6 bases between.

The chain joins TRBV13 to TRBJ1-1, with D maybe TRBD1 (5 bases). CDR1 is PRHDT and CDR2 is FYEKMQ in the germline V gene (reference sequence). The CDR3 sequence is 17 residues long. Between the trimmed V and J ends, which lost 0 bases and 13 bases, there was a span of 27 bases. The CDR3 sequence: CASSLGVETDMGGWGFF. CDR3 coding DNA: TGTGCCAGCAGCTTAGGCGTTGAGACAGATATGGGGGGTTGGGGTTTCTTT.

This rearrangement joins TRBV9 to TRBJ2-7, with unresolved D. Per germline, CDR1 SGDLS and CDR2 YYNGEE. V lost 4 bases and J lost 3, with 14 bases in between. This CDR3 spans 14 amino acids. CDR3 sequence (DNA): TGTGCCAGCAGCTCCCTGCGGTCTGGCTACGAGCAGTACTTC. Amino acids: CASSSLRSGYEQYF.

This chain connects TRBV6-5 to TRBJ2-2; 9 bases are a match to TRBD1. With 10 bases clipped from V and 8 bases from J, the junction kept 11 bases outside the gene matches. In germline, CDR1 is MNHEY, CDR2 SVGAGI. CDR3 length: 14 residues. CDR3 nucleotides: TGTGCCAACGCCCCACAGGGGGCGCCGGGGGAGCTGTTTTTT. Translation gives CANAPQGAPGELFF.

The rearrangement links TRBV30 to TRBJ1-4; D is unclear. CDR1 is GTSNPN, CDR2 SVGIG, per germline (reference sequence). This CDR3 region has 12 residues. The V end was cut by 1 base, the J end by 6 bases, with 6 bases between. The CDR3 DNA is TGTGCCTGGAGTGAACAGTATGAAAAACTGTTTTTT. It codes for CAWSEQYEKLFF.

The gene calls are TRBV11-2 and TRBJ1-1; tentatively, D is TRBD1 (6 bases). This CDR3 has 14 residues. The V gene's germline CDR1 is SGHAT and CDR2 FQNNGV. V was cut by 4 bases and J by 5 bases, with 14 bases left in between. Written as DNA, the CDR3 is TGTGCCAGCAGCTCTACAGGGAGGCGGACTGAAGCTTTCTTT. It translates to CASSSTGRRTEAFF. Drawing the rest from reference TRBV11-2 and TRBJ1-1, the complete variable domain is EAGVAQSPRYKIIEKRQSVAFWCNPISGHATLYWYQQILGQGPKLLIQFQNNGVVDDSQLPKDRFSAERLKGVDSTLKIQPAKLEDSAVYLCASSSTGRRTEAFFGQGTRLTVV.

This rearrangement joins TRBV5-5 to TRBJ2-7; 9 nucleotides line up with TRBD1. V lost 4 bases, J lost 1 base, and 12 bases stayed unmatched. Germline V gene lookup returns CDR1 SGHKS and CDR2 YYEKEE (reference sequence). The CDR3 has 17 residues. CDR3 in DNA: TGTGCCAGCAGCACCCTTCCTGGACAGGGGTCTTCCTACGAGCAGTACTTC. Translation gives CASSTLPGQGSSYEQYF. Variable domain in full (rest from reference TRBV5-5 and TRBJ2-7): DAGVTQSPTHLIKTRGQQVTLRCSPISGHKSVSWYQQVLGQGPQFIFQYYEKEERGRGNFPDRFSARQFPNYSSELNVNALLLGDSALYLCASSTLPGQGSSYEQYFGPGTRLTVT.

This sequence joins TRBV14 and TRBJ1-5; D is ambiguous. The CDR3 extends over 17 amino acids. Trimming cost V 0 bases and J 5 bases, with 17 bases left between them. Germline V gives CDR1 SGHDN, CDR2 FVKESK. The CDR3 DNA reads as TGTGCCAGCAGCCAAGATCGGGCCAACGAGGATTATCAGCCCCAGCATTTT. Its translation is CASSQDRANEDYQPQHF. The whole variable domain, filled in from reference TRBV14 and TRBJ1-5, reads EAGVTQFPSHSVIEKGQTVTLRCDPISGHDNLYWYRRVMGKEIKFLLHFVKESKQDESGMPNNRFLAERTGGTYSTLKVQPAELEDSGVYFCASSQDRANEDYQPQHFGDGTRLSIL.

CDR3 in amino acids: CAGQSASGRALYSTDTQYF. The CDR3 DNA is TGTGCCGGCCAGTCAGCTAGCGGGAGGGCCTTGTATTCGACAGATACGCAGTATTTT. V usage is TRBV28 and J usage is TRBJ2-3, with TRBD2 matching 12 bases. CDR3 size: 19 residues. The J segment lost 3 bases and the V segment lost 11 bases, leaving 21 bases of the junction unmatched. Germline CDR1 and CDR2: MDHEN and SYDVKM.

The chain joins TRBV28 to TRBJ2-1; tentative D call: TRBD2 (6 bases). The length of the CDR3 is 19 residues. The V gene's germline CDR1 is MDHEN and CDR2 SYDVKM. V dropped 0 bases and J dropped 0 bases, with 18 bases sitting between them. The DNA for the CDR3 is TGTGCCAGCAGTTTATGGTCTGTGGGACGGGGGAGCTCCTACAATGAGCAGTTCTTC. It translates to CASSLWSVGRGSSYNEQFF.

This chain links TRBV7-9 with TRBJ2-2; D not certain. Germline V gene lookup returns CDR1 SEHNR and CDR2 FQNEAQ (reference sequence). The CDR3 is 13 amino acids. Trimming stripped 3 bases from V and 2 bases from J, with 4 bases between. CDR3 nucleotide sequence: TGTGCCAGCAGCTTTAGTAACACCGGGGAGCTGTTTTTT. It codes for CASSFSNTGELFF.

CDR3 DNA sequence: TGTGCCAGCAGCCTGGAAGCGGGAGCTTCCTACAATGAGCAGTTCTTC. Protein product: CASSLEAGASYNEQFF. The chain uses TRBV5-6 and TRBJ2-1; 8 nucleotides match TRBD2. This CDR3 comprises 16 residues. With 4 bases clipped from V and 1 base from J, the junction kept 7 bases outside the gene matches. Germline V gives CDR1 SGHDT, CDR2 YYEEEE.

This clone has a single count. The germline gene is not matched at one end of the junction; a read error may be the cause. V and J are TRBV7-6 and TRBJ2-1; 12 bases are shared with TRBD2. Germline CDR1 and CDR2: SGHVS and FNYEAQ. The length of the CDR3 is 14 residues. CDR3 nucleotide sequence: TGTGCCAGCAGCCTAGCGGGAGGGCCCAATGAGCAGTTCTTC. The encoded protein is CASSLAGGPNEQFF.

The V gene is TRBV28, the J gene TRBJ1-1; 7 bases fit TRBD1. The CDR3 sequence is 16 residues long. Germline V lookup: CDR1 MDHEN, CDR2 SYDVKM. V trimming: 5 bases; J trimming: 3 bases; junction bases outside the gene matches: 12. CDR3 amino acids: CASSLTGTEPYTEAFF. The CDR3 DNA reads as TGTGCCAGCAGTCTAACCGGGACAGAGCCCTACACTGAAGCTTTCTTT.

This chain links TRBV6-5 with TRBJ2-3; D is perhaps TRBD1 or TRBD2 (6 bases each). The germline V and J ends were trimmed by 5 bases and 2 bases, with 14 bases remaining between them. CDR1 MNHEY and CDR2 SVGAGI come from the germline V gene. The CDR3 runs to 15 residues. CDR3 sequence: CASSPGADSTDTQYF. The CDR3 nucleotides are TGTGCCAGCAGTCCGGGGGCGGACTCCACAGATACGCAGTATTTT.